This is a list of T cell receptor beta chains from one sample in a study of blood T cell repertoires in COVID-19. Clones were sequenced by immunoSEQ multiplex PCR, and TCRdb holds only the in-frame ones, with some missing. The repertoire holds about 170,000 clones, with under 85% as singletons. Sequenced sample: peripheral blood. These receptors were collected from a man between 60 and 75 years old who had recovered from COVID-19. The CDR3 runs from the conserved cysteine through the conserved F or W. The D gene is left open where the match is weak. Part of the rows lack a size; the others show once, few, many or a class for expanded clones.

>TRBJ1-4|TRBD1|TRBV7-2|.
CASSLPPRDRSDEKLFF
TGTGCCAGCAGCCTCCCCCCCAGGGACAGGTCAGATGAAAAACTGTTTTTT
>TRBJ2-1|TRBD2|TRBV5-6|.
CASSLTGGLNEQFF
TGTGCCAGCAGCCTGACGGGAGGGCTCAATGAGCAGTTCTTC
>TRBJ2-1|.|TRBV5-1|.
CASSFGGDSYNEQFF
TGCGCCAGCAGCTTTGGAGGGGACAGTTACAATGAGCAGTTCTTC
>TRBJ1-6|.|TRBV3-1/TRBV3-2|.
CASSLGARGVPLHF
TGTGCCAGCAGCCTGGGAGCCCGGGGGGTCCCCCTCCACTTT
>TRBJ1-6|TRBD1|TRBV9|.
CASSGPRGDPLHF
TGTGCCAGCAGCGGACCCAGGGGGGACCCCCTCCACTTT
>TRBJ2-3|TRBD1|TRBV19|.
CASSARTGPASTDTQYF
TGTGCCAGTAGTGCGAGGACAGGGCCTGCAAGCACAGATACGCAGTATTTT
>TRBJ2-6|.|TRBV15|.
CATSRDYSGANVLTF
TGTGCCACCAGCAGAGACTATAGTGGGGCCAACGTCCTGACTTTC
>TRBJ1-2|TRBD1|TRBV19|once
CASSIRAGGDLYGYTF
TGTGCCAGTAGTATAAGGGCAGGGGGCGACCTCTATGGCTACACCTTC
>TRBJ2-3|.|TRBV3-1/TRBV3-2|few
CASSQDWRGMETDTQYF
TGTGCCAGCAGCCAAGATTGGAGGGGAATGGAAACAGATACGCAGTATTTT
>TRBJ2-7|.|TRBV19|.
CASSTQTGNPYEQYF
TGTGCCAGTAGTACTCAAACAGGGAACCCCTACGAGCAGTACTTC
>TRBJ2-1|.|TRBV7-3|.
CASSDGLPGNEQFF
TGTGCCAGCTCCGACGGTTTACCGGGCAATGAGCAGTTCTTC
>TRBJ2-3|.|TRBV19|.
CASSILGGVGTDTQYF
TGTGCCAGTAGTATTTTAGGAGGAGTCGGCACAGATACGCAGTATTTT
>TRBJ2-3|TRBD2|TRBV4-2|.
CASSLSLAGGRNVESTDTQYF
TGTGCCAGCAGCCTTTCCCTAGCGGGGGGGAGAAACGTCGAAAGCACAGATACGCAGTATTTT
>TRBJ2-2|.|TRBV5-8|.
CASSLDSATGELFF
TGTGCCAGCAGCTTAGACAGTGCCACCGGGGAGCTGTTTTTT
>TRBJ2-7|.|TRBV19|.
CASSTQEDIYEQYF
TGTGCCAGTAGTACACAGGAAGACATTTACGAGCAGTACTTC
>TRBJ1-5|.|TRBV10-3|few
CAVNRDGGNQPQHF
TGTGCCGTGAACAGAGACGGAGGGAATCAGCCCCAGCATTTT
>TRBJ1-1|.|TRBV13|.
CASRRRSEGDTEAFF
TGTGCCAGCAGGAGGAGAAGTGAGGGGGACACTGAAGCTTTCTTT
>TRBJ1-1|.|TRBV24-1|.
CATRGRSTEAFF
TGTGCCACGCGGGGACGGAGCACTGAAGCTTTCTTT
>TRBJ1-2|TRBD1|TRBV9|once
CASSDRGTDYGYTF
TGTGCCAGCAGCGATCGCGGGACAGACTATGGCTACACCTTC
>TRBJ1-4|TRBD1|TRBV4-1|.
CASSQVGQGLRNEKLFF
TGCGCCAGCAGCCAAGTGGGACAGGGCCTCAGGAATGAAAAACTGTTTTTT
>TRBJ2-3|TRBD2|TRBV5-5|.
CASSQLRLAGGTDTQYF
TGTGCCAGCAGCCAGCTCCGACTAGCGGGGGGGACAGATACGCAGTATTTT
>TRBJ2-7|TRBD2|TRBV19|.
CASSMRRGSSYEQYF
TGTGCCAGTAGTATGAGGCGGGGGAGCTCCTACGAGCAGTACTTC
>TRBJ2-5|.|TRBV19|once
CASSIDGRDYQETQYF
TGTGCCAGTAGTATAGACGGCCGGGACTACCAAGAGACCCAGTACTTC
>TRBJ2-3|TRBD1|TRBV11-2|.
CASSLDRGRPDTQYF
TGTGCCAGCAGCTTAGATAGGGGGCGCCCAGATACGCAGTATTTT
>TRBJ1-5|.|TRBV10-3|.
CAIRQTVDSNQPQHF
TGTGCCATCAGACAGACCGTGGATAGCAATCAGCCCCAGCATTTT
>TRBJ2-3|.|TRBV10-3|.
CATGTDTQYF
TGTGCCACAGGGACAGATACGCAGTATTTT
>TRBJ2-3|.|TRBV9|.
CASSQGDTQYF
TGTGCCAGCAGCCAGGGGGATACGCAGTATTTT
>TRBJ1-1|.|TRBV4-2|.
CASSQDMGFTEAFF
TGTGCCAGCAGCCAAGATATGGGCTTCACTGAAGCTTTCTTT
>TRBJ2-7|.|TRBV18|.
CASSPKEGSYEQYF
TGTGCCAGCTCACCAAAAGAGGGTTCCTACGAGCAGTACTTC
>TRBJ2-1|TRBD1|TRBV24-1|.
CATSERAGGRDEQFF
TGTGCCACCAGTGAACGGGCAGGGGGCCGAGATGAGCAGTTCTTC
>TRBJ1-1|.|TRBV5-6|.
CASSLGTVAEAFF
TGTGCCAGCAGCTTGGGGACAGTCGCTGAAGCTTTCTTT
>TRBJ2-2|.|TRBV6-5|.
CASSYSGGRRTGELFF
TGTGCCAGCAGTTACTCAGGGGGTCGAAGAACCGGGGAGCTGTTTTTT
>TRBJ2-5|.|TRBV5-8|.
CASSLLAGETQYF
TGTGCCAGCAGCTTGTTGGCCGGGGAGACCCAGTACTTC
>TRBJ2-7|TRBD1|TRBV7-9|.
CASSLPDRGYEQYF
TGTGCCAGCAGCTTACCAGACAGGGGGTACGAGCAGTACTTC
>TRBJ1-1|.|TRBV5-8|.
CASSQPRGTEAFF
TGTGCCAGCAGCCAGCCGAGAGGGACTGAAGCTTTCTTT
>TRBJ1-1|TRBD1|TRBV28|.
CASSPSNRGPNTEAFF
TGTGCCAGCAGTCCGTCCAACAGGGGACCGAACACTGAAGCTTTCTTT